The 24 T cell receptor beta chains reported below all come from one sample, sequenced in a study of blood T cell repertoires in COVID-19. The assay was immunoSEQ multiplex PCR, and TCRdb's table has in-frame clones only and misses some. The sample includes 430,000 or so clones, around 90% seen only once; the top ten take roughly 0.78%. The sample consisted of peripheral blood. The receptors come from a man younger than 30 with COVID-19, enrolled during active disease.

CDR3 sequence (DNA): TGTGCCAGCAGGCGGACAGGGACTAACTATGGCTACACCTTC. Amino acid sequence: CASRRTGTNYGYTF. The chain employs TRBV14 and TRBJ1-2; 8 bases map to TRBD1. V lost 6 bases and J lost 0; bases outside the gene matches: 3. Germline V lookup: CDR1 SGHDN, CDR2 FVKESK. CDR3 length: 14 residues.

The chain joins TRBV19 to TRBJ2-1, with unresolved D. CDR1 is LNHDA and CDR2 is SQIVND in the germline V gene (reference sequence). This CDR3 comprises 12 residues. V gave up 3 bases and J gave up 8 bases, with 8 bases separating them. The CDR3 reads CASSIPSYEQFF. CDR3 coding DNA: TGTGCCAGTAGTATCCCTAGTTATGAGCAGTTCTTC. The complete variable domain, with remaining parts taken from reference TRBV19 and TRBJ2-1, reads DGGITQSPKYLFRKEGQNVTLSCEQNLNHDAMYWYRQDPGQGLRLIYYSQIVNDFQKGDIAEGYSVSREKKESFPLTVTSAQKNPTAFYLCASSIPSYEQFFGPGTRLTVL.

The chain uses TRBV20-1 and TRBJ2-5, with D uncertain. V lost 6 bases and J 4 bases, leaving 9 bases between the germline ends. CDR3 size: 11 residues. The germline V gene encodes CDR1 DFQATT and CDR2 SNEGSKA (reference sequence). The CDR3 sequence is CSATSGETQYF. The CDR3 DNA is TGCAGTGCCACTTCCGGAGAGACCCAGTACTTC.

The chain links TRBV6-4 to TRBJ2-7; TRBD1 might be the D (6 bases). Germline CDR1 and CDR2: MRHNA and SNTAGT. The length of the CDR3 is 14 residues. The germline V and J ends were trimmed by 5 bases and 3 bases, with 14 bases remaining between them. The CDR3 spells CASSSRQVFYEQYF. The CDR3 bases are TGTGCCAGCAGTTCACGACAGGTTTTCTACGAGCAGTACTTC.

This clone was seen only once. The chain recombines TRBV14 with TRBJ2-7, with a weak D call TRBD2 (6 bases). V dropped 7 bases and J dropped 0 bases, with 13 bases sitting between them. CDR1 and CDR2 from the germline V gene are SGHDN and FVKESK. The CDR3 extends over 14 amino acids. The CDR3 reads CASTQAGPSYEQYF. The DNA for the CDR3 is TGTGCCAGCACCCAGGCGGGGCCCTCCTACGAGCAGTACTTC.

The chain combines TRBV3-1 (or the pseudogene TRBV3-2) with TRBJ2-1; 15 positions agree with TRBD2. Germline V lookup: CDR1 LGHDT, CDR2 YNNKEL (reference sequence). This CDR3 region has 19 residues. The trim removed 4 bases at V and 7 bases at J, leaving 14 bases unmatched. CDR3 region: CASSPPRWTSGGASNEQFF. For the CDR3, the DNA is TGTGCCAGCAGCCCCCCTCGGTGGACTAGCGGGGGGGCCTCAAATGAGCAGTTCTTC.

The chain has TRBV7-2 and TRBJ2-1; 10 bases agree with TRBD2. The J segment lost 5 bases and the V segment lost 2 bases, leaving 6 bases of the junction unmatched. CDR1 SGHTA and CDR2 FQGNSA come from the germline V gene. The CDR3 sequence is 16 residues long. The CDR3 DNA sequence: TGTGCCAGCAGCTTACTATTTAGCGGGGGGAACAATGAGCAGTTCTTC. It codes for CASSLLFSGGNNEQFF.

The chain employs TRBV3-1 (or the pseudogene TRBV3-2) and TRBJ1-1, with D perhaps TRBD1 (6 bases). The CDR3 totals 14 residues. The V end lost 3 bases, the J end lost 6 bases, and 14 bases lay between the germline ends. Germline V gene lookup returns CDR1 LGHDT and CDR2 YNNKEL (reference sequence). The chain's CDR3 is CASSQVRGGSEAFF. CDR3 DNA: TGTGCCAGCAGCCAGGTGCGGGGGGGCTCTGAAGCTTTCTTT.

The chain joins TRBV11-2 to TRBJ2-3; the match to TRBD1 covers 9 bases. J lost 4 bases, V lost 2 bases, and 7 bases had no gene match. CDR1 and CDR2 (germline): SGHAT, FQNNGV. The CDR3 has 16 amino acids. CDR3 region: CASSLRGGQGPDTQYF. CDR3 bases: TGTGCCAGCAGCTTAAGGGGGGGACAGGGCCCAGATACGCAGTATTTT.

The rearrangement links TRBV5-4 to TRBJ1-2; D not certain. The V end was cut by 0 bases, the J end by 8 bases, with 11 bases between. The CDR3 is 13 residues long. CDR1 and CDR2 (germline): SGHNT, YYREEE (reference sequence). CDR3 in amino acids: CASSLGHGDGYTF. For the CDR3, the DNA is TGTGCCAGCAGCTTGGGACATGGCGACGGCTACACCTTC.

In DNA, the CDR3 is TGTGCCAGCTCACCATTGGACAGCTCTGGGGCCAACGTCCTGACTTTC. This translates into CASSPLDSSGANVLTF. The rearrangement uses TRBV18 and TRBJ2-6, with a possible D match to TRBD1 (6 bases). Germline assignment: CDR1 KGHSH and CDR2 LQKENI. The CDR3 sequence is 16 residues long. V dropped 2 bases and J dropped 0 bases, with 8 bases sitting between them.

V is TRBV18 and J is TRBJ1-2; TRBD1 agrees at 8 bases. Per the germline V gene, CDR1 is KGHSH and CDR2 is LQKENI. V trimming: 3 bases; J trimming: 8 bases; junction bases outside the gene matches: 11. The CDR3 extends over 15 amino acids. The CDR3 DNA follows: TGTGCCAGCTCACCGACAGGGGATCCGGCGGGGGGCTACACCTTC. Encoded protein: CASSPTGDPAGGYTF.

CDR3 DNA: TGTGCCACCAGTCACAGGGATATCGATGAGCAGTTCTTC. Protein sequence: CATSHRDIDEQFF. V and J are TRBV24-1 and TRBJ2-1; maybe TRBD1 (6 bases). Trimming took off 6 bases at V and 8 bases at J, with 13 bases between the two ends. CDR3 size: 13 residues. CDR1 KGHDR and CDR2 SFDVKD come from the germline V gene.

This rearrangement joins TRBV1 to TRBJ2-1; TRBD2, the table's D call, lacks a check against the DNA. TRBV1 is noted as a pseudogene. The CDR3 extends over 17 amino acids. The CDR3 sequence is CTSSQEAGLAGHNEQFF. Written as DNA, the CDR3 is TGCACCAGCAGCCAAGAGGCGGGACTAGCGGGCCACAATGAGCAGTTCTTC.

V gene TRBV12-3 or TRBV12-4 combines with J gene TRBJ2-7; a possible D gene is TRBD2 (5 bases). The CDR3 is 11 amino acids. The V end was cut by 6 bases, the J end by 5 bases, with 8 bases between. CDR3 sequence reads: CASSGKNEQYF. CDR3 in DNA: TGTGCCAGCAGCGGGAAAAACGAGCAGTACTTC.

On this clone: Distinct nucleotide sequences in the sample also encode this CDR3. The chain has TRBV2 and TRBJ2-7; 8 bases are a match to TRBD1. This CDR3 spans 14 amino acids. Germline V gene sequence: CDR1 SNHLY, CDR2 FYNNEI. V lost 1 base to trimming and J lost 2 bases; unmatched junction nucleotides: 1. CDR3 loop: CASSEGTGPYEQYF. The CDR3 DNA follows: TGTGCCAGCAGTGAAGGGACAGGGCCCTACGAGCAGTACTTC.

The CDR3 is CASSLGTANEQYF. The CDR3 DNA sequence: TGTGCCAGCAGCTTAGGCACAGCAAACGAGCAGTACTTC. The chain uses TRBV7-8 and TRBJ2-7; D is ambiguous. The CDR3 covers 13 residues. Deletions cut 1 base from V and 5 bases from J, with 9 bases between. Germline V gives CDR1 SGHVS, CDR2 FQNEAQ.

The table lists this clone with a few counts. The chain is built from TRBV5-1 and TRBJ1-3; D gene uncertain. The CDR3 length is 17 residues. V was clipped by 0 bases and J by 1 base, with 14 bases between them. Looked up from germline, CDR1 is SGHRS and CDR2 is YFSETQ. The CDR3 DNA follows: TGCGCCAGCAGCTTGGCCCCGGTTCGGGAATCTGGAAACACCATATATTTT. Its translation is CASSLAPVRESGNTIYF.

The chain's CDR3 is CASFTGYQRCSQETQYF. The CDR3 DNA is TGTGCCAGCTTCACGGGATATCAGAGGTGTTCCCAAGAGACCCAGTACTTC. This chain joins TRBV18 and TRBJ2-5, with D possibly matching TRBD2 (5 bases). The CDR3 contains 17 residues. Trimming stripped 7 bases from V and 1 base from J, with 22 bases between. Germline CDR1 KGHSH, CDR2 LQKENI.

The chain has TRBV10-2 and TRBJ2-6, with a weak D call TRBD2 (5 bases). Germline CDR1 is WSHSY and CDR2 is SAAADI. Trimming removed 4 bases at V and 0 bases at J, with 13 bases between. This CDR3 comprises 17 residues. Written as DNA, the CDR3 is TGCGCCAGCAGTGCTACGGGCGGAGGCTCTGGGGCCAACGTCCTGACTTTC. It encodes CASSATGGGSGANVLTF.

Note on this clone: The sample has other DNA sequences that encode this CDR3 too. V usage is TRBV3-1 (or the pseudogene TRBV3-2) and J usage is TRBJ2-7, with D tentatively TRBD1 (5 bases). CDR1 is LGHDT, CDR2 YNNKEL, per germline (reference sequence). V shed 2 bases and J shed 9 bases, with 11 bases lying between them. CDR3 length: 12 amino acids. CDR3 coding DNA: TGTGCCAGCAGCCAAACAGGTGTGGGGCAGTACTTC. Translation gives CASSQTGVGQYF.

The chain uses TRBV21-1 and TRBJ2-7; the D segment call TRBD2 is taken from the table without a DNA check. TRBV21-1 is labeled a pseudogene. The CDR3 extends over 13 amino acids. The CDR3 coding sequence is TGTGCCAGCAGCAAAAGGGAGCCCTACGAGCAGTACTTC. Residues: CASSKREPYEQYF.

The chain links TRBV5-4 to TRBJ1-1; a possible D gene is TRBD1 (6 bases). The V end lost 4 bases, the J end lost 5 bases, and 12 bases lay between the germline ends. Germline-derived CDR1 and CDR2 are SGHNT and YYREEE (reference sequence). The CDR3 length is 13 residues. The CDR3 DNA follows: TGTGCCAGCAGCCAAGGGGGGGGAACTGAAGCTTTCTTT. It encodes CASSQGGGTEAFF.

This rearrangement joins TRBV5-6 to TRBJ2-3, with D possibly matching TRBD1 (6 bases). This CDR3 spans 14 amino acids. Germline V gene data show CDR1 as SGHDT and CDR2 as YYEEEE. V was cut by 5 bases and J by 4 bases, with 14 bases left in between. The CDR3 loop reads CASSRTALADTQYF. The CDR3 DNA follows: TGTGCCAGCAGTAGGACAGCCTTGGCAGATACGCAGTATTTT.